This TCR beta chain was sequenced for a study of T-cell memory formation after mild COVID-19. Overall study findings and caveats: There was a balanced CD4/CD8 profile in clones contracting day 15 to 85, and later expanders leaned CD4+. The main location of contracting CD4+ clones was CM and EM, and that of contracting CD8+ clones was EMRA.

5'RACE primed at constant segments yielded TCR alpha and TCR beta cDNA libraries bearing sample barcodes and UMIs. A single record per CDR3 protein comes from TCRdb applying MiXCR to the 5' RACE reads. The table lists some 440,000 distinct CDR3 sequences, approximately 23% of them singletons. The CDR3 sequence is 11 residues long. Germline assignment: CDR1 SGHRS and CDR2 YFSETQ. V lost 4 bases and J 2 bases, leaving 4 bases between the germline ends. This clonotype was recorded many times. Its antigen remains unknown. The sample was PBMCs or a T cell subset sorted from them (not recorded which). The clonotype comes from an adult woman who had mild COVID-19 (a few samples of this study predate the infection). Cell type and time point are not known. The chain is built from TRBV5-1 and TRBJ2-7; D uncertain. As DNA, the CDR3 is TGCGCCAGCAGCACAACCTACGAGCAGTACTTC. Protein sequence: CASSTTYEQYF.